This TCR beta chain was obtained from a study of T cell responses to AZD1222 COVID-19 vaccine. Study-level background: Timing groups of about 4 and about 12 weeks for second doses were pooled. Overall study findings and caveats: Clonal diversity may have been underestimated in mostly white British donors.

The CDR3 length is 13 residues. V dropped 0 bases and J dropped 13 bases, with 13 bases sitting between them. Germline loops: CDR1 LNHDA, CDR2 SQIVND (reference sequence). Of note for this clone: The antigen is unknown.

Sequencing was performed with immunoSEQ multiplex PCR; in TCRdb, only in-frame clones are kept and a portion is missing. The table has about 130,000 clones, under 95% seen once. The source is an adult in good health. The source material was peripheral blood, sampled on day 0 of AZD1222 vaccination. This chain uses TRBV19 with TRBJ2-1; D remains ambiguous. CDR3 nucleotide sequence: TGTGCCAGTAGTATAGATTGGCTTAGTCGTCAGTTCTTC. Translating it yields CASSIDWLSRQFF.